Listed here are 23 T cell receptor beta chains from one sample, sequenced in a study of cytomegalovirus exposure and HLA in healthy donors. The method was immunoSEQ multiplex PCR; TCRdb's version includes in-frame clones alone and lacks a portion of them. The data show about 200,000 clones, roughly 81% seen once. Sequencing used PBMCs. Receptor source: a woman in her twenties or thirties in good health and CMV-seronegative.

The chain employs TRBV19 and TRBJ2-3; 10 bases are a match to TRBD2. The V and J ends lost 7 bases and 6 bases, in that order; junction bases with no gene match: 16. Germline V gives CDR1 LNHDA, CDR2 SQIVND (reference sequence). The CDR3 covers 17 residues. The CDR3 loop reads CASTTHPLAGRGDTQYF. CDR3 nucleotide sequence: TGTGCCAGTACCACTCATCCACTAGCGGGACGGGGTGATACGCAGTATTTT.

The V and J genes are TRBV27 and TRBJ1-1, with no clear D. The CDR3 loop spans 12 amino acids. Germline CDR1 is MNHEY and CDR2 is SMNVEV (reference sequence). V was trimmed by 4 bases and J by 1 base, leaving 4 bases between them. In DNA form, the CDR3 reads TGTGCCAGCAGTTCCGGGAACACTGAAGCTTTCTTT. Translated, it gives CASSSGNTEAFF.

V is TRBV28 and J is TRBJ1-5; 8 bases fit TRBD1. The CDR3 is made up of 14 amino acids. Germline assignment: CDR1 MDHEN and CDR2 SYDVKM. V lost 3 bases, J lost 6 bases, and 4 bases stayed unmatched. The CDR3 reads CASSLNRGFQPQHF. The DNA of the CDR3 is TGTGCCAGCAGTTTGAACAGGGGGTTTCAGCCCCAGCATTTT.

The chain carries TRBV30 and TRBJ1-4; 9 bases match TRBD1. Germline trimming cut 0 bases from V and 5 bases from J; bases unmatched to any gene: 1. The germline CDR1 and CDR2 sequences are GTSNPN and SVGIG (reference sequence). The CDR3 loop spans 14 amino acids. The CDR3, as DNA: TGTGCCTGGAGTGTAGGGACAGGGAATGAAAAACTGTTTTTT. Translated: CAWSVGTGNEKLFF.

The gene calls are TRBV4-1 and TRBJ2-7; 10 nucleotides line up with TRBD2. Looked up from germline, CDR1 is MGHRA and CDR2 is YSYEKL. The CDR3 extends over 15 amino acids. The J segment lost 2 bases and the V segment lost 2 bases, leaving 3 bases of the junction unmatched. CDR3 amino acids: CASSQTSGTAYEQYF. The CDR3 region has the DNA TGCGCCAGCAGCCAAACTAGCGGGACGGCCTACGAGCAGTACTTC.

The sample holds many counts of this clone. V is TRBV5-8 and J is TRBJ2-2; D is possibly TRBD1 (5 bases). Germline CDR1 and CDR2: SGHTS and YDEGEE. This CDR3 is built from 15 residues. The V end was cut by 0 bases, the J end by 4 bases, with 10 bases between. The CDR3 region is CASSLGQLLTGELFF. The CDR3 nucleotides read TGTGCCAGCAGCTTGGGACAGCTACTCACCGGGGAGCTGTTTTTT.

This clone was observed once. DNA for the CDR3: TGCGCCAGCAGCTTGGGACAGGCGAACACTGAAGCTTTCTTT. Translated, it gives CASSLGQANTEAFF. V usage is TRBV5-1 and J usage is TRBJ1-1; maybe TRBD1 (6 bases). The V and J ends lost 0 bases and 1 base respectively, with 7 bases between them. This CDR3 spans 14 amino acids. CDR1 SGHRS and CDR2 YFSETQ come from the germline V gene.

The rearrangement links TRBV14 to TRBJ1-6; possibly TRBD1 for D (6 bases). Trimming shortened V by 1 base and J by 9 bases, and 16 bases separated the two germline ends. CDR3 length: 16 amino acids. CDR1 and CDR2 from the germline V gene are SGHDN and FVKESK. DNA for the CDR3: TGTGCCAGCAGCCAAGCCCCGGGACAAATCTTTTCACCCCTCCACTTT. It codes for CASSQAPGQIFSPLHF. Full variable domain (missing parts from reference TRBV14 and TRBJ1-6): EAGVTQFPSHSVIEKGQTVTLRCDPISGHDNLYWYRRVMGKEIKFLLHFVKESKQDESGMPNNRFLAERTGGTYSTLKVQPAELEDSGVYFCASSQAPGQIFSPLHFGNGTRLTVT.

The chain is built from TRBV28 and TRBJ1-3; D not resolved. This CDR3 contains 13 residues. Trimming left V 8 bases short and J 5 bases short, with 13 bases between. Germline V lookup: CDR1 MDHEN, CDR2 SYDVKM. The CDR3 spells CASAPVLRNTIYF. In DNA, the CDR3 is TGTGCCAGCGCGCCGGTGTTGAGAAACACCATATATTTT.

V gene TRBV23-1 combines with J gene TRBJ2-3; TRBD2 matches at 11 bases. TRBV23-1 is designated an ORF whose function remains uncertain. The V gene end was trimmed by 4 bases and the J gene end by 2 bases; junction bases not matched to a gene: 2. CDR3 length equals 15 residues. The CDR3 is CASSLTSGNTDTQYF. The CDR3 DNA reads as TGCGCCAGCAGTCTGACTAGCGGGAACACAGATACGCAGTATTTT.

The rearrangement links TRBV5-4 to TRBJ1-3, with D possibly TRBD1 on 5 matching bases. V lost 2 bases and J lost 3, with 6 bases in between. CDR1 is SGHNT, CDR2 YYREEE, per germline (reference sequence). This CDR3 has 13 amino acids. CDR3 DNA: TGTGCCAGCAGCTTACAGGTTGGAAACACCATATATTTT. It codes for CASSLQVGNTIYF.

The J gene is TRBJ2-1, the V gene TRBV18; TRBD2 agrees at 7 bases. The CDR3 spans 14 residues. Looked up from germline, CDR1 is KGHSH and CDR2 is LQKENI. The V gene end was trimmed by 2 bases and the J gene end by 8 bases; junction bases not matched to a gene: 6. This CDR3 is CASSPGARGDEQFF. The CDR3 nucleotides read TGTGCCAGCTCACCAGGGGCCCGGGGGGATGAGCAGTTCTTC.

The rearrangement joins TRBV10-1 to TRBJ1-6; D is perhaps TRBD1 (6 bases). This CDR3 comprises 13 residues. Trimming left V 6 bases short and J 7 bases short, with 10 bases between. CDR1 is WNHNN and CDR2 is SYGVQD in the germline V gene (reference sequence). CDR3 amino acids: CASRSGQNSPLHF. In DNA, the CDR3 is TGCGCCAGCAGGTCGGGACAAAATTCACCCCTCCACTTT.

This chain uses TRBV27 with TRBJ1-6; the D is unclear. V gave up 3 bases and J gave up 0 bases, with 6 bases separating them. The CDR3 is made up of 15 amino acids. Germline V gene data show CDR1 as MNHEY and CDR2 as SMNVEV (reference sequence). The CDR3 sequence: CASSFRGSYNSPLHF. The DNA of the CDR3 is TGTGCCAGCAGTTTCCGGGGCTCCTATAATTCACCCCTCCACTTT.

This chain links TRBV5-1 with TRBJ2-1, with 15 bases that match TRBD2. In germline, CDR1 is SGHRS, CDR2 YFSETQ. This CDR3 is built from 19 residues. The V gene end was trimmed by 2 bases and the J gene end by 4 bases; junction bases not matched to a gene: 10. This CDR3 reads CASSLPGLAGGTSYNEQFF. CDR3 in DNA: TGCGCCAGCAGCTTACCGGGACTAGCGGGGGGCACAAGTTACAATGAGCAGTTCTTC.

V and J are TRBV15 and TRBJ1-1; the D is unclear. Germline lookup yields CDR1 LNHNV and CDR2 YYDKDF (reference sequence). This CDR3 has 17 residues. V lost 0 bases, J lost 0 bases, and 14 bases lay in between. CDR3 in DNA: TGTGCCACCAGCAGAGATTATTCTGGCACCTTGAACACTGAAGCTTTCTTT. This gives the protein CATSRDYSGTLNTEAFF.

Here the CDR3 DNA reads TGTGCCAGCAGCGTACATCCAGGGCCCTACGAGCAGTACTTC. Translation: CASSVHPGPYEQYF. The rearrangement links TRBV9 to TRBJ2-7, with D maybe TRBD1 (5 bases). Germline-derived CDR1 and CDR2 are SGDLS and YYNGEE. With 1 base removed from V and 2 bases from J, the gap between germline ends came to 10 bases. CDR3 size: 14 residues. The whole variable domain, filled in from reference TRBV9 and TRBJ2-7, reads DSGVTQTPKHLITATGQRVTLRCSPRSGDLSVYWYQQSLDQGLQFLIQYYNGEERAKGNILERFSAQQFPDLHSELNLSSLELGDSALYFCASSVHPGPYEQYFGPGTRLTVT.

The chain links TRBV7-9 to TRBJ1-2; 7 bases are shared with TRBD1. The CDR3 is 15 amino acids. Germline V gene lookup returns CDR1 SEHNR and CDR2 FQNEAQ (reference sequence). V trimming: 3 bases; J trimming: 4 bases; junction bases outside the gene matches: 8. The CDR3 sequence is CASSFGAGGSYGYTF. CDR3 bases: TGTGCCAGCAGCTTTGGGGCAGGGGGTTCCTATGGCTACACCTTC.

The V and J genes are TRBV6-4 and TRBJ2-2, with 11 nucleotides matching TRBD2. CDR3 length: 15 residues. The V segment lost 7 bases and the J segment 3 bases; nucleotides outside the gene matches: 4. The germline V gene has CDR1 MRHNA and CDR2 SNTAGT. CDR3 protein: CASTKLAGDTGELFF. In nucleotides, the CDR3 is TGTGCCAGCACCAAACTAGCGGGGGACACCGGGGAGCTGTTTTTT.

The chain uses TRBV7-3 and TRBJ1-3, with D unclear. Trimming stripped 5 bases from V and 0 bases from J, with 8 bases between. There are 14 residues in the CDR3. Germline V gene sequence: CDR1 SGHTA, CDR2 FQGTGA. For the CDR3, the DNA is TGTGCCAGCAGCATCGGGAACTCTGGAAACACCATATATTTT. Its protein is CASSIGNSGNTIYF. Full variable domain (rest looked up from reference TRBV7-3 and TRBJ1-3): GAGVSQTPSNKVTEKGKYVELRCDPISGHTALYWYRQSLGQGPEFLIYFQGTGAADDSGLPNDRFFAVRPEGSVSTLKIQRTERGDSAVYLCASSIGNSGNTIYFGEGSWLTVV.

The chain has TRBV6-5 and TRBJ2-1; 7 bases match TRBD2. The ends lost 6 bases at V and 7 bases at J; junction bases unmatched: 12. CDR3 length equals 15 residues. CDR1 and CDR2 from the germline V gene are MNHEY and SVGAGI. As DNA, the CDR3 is TGTGCCAGCAGCTCTACGGGACTACCCAGGAATGAGCAGTTCTTC. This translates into CASSSTGLPRNEQFF.

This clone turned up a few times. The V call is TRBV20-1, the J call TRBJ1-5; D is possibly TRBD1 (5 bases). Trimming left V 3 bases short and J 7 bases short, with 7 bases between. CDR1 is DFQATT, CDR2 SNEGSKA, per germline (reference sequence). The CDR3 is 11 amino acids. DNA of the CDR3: TGCAGTGCTAGCCAGGGCCAGCCCCAGCATTTT. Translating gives CSASQGQPQHF.

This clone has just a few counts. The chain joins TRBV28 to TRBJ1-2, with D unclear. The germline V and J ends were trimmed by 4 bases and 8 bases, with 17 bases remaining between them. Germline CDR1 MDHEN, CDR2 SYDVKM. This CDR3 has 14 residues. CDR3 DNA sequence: TGTGCCAGCAGTTCATACGGACTTGTTCAAGGCTACACCTTC. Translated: CASSSYGLVQGYTF.